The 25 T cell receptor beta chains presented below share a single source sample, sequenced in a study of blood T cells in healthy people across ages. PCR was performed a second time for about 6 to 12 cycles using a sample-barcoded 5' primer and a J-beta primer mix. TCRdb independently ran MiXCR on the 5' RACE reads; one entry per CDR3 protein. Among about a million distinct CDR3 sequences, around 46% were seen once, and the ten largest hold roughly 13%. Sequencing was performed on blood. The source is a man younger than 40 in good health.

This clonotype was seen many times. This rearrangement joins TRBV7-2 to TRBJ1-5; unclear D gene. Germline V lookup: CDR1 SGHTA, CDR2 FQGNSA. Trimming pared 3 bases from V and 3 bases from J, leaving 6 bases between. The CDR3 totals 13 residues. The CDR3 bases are TGTGCCAGCAGCTTGGGTATCAATCAGCCCCAGCATTTT. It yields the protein CASSLGINQPQHF.

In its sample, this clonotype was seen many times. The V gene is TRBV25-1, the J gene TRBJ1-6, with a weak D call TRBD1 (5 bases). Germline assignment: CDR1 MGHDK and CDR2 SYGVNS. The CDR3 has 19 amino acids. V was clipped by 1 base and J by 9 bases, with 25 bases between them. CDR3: CASSESKTGLSGKVSPLHF. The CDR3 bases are TGTGCCAGCAGTGAATCCAAAACCGGACTGTCAGGGAAAGTTTCACCCCTCCACTTT.

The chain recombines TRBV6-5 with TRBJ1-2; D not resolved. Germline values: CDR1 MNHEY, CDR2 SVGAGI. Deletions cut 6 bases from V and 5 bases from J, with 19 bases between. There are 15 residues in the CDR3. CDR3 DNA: TGTGCCAGCAGACCCGAAAAAGCCCAGTTTTATGGCTACACCTTC. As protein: CASRPEKAQFYGYTF.

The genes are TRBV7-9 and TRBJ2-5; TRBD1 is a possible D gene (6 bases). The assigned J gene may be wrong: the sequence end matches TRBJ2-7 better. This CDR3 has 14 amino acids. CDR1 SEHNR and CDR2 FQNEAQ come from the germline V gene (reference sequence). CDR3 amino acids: CASSPRGITNEQYF. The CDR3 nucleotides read TGTGCCAGCAGCCCCAGGGGTATTACGAACGAGCAGTACTTC.

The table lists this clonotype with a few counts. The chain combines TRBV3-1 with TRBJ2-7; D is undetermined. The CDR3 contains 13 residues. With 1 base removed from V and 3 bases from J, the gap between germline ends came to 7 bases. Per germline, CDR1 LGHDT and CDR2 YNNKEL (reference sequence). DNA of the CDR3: TGTGCCAGCAGCCAAGGGGCCCTCTACGAGCAGTACTTC. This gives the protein CASSQGALYEQYF.

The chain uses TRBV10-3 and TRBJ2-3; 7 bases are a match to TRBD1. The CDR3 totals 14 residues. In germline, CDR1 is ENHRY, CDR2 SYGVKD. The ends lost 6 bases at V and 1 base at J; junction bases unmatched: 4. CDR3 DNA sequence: TGTGCCATCAGACCCGGGACAGGCACAGATACGCAGTATTTT. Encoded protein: CAIRPGTGTDTQYF.

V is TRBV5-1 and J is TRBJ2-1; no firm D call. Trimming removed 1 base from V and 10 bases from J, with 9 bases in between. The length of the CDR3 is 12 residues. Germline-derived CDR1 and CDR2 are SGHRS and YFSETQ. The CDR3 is CASSLIGREQFF. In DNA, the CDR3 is TGCGCCAGCAGCTTGATCGGCAGGGAGCAGTTCTTC.

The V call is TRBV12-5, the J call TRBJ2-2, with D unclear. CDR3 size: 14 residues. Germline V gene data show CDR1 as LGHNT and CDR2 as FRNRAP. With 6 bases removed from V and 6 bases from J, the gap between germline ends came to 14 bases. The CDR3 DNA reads TGTGCTAGTGGACCGGACCTAACCGCCGGGGAGCTGTTTTTT. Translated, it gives CASGPDLTAGELFF.

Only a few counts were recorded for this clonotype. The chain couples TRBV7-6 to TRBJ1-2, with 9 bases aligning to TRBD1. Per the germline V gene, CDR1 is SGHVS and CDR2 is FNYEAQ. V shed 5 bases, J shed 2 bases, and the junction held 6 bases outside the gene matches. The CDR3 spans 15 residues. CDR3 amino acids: CASSPRQGGNYGYTF. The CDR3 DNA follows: TGTGCCAGCAGCCCAAGACAGGGGGGGAACTATGGCTACACCTTC.

CDR3 nucleotide sequence: TGTGCCAGCAGCCTCCGGGAGGGTGTGATTCAGTACTTC. Encoded protein: CASSLREGVIQYF. The gene calls are TRBV6-5 and TRBJ2-7, with 8 bases identical to TRBD2. Germline V gene data show CDR1 as MNHEY and CDR2 as SVGAGI. This CDR3 is built from 13 residues. V shed 6 bases, J shed 10 bases, and the junction held 11 bases outside the gene matches.

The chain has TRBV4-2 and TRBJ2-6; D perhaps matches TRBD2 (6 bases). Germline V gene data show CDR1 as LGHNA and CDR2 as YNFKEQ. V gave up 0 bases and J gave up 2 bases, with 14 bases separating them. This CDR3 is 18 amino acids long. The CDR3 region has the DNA TGTGCCAGCAGCCAAGATCCGCGGGAATCCCCTGGGGCCAACGTCCTGACTTTC. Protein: CASSQDPRESPGANVLTF.

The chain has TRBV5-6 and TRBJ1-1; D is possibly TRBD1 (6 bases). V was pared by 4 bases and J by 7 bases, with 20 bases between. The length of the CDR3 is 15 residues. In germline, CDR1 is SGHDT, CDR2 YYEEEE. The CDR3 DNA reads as TGTGCCAGCAGCCCGTTCACAGGGAGGTCCGATGAAGCTTTCTTT. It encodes CASSPFTGRSDEAFF.

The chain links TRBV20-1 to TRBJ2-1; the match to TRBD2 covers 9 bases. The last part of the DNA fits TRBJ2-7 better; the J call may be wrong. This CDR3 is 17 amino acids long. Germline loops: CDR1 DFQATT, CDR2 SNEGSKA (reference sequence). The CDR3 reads CSAQMGPSGGLYNEQYF. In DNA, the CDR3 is TGCAGTGCCCAGATGGGGCCCAGCGGGGGGCTTTACAATGAGCAGTACTTC.

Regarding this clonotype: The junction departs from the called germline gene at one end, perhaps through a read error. The CDR3 nucleotides are TGCGTCAGCAGCCAAGAAGTTCAGGGACGGACCTACGAGCAGTACTTC. This encodes CVSSQEVQGRTYEQYF. This chain uses TRBV4-1 with TRBJ2-7, with D perhaps being TRBD1 or TRBD2 (5 bases each). This CDR3 is 16 amino acids long. Germline V gene sequence: CDR1 MGHRA, CDR2 YSYEKL.

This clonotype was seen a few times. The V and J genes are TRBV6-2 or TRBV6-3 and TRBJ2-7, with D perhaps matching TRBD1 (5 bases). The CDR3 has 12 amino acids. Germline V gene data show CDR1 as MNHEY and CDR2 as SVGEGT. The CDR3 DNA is TGTGCTACCTGGGGCTTCCCCTACGAGCAGTACTTC. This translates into CATWGFPYEQYF.

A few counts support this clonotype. The CDR3 nucleotides are TGTGCCAGCAGATCTCCGGCGGGGTTCCATGAGCAGTTCTTC. This encodes CASRSPAGFHEQFF. The V call is TRBV28, the J call TRBJ2-1; perhaps TRBD2 as D (6 bases). V lost 6 bases to trimming and J lost 8 bases, with 17 bases between them. CDR1 and CDR2 from the germline V gene are MDHEN and SYDVKM. This CDR3 contains 14 residues. The full variable domain, with the rest looked up from reference TRBV28 and TRBJ2-1, is DVKVTQSSRYLVKRTGEKVFLECVQDMDHENMFWYRQDPGLGLRLIYFSYDVKMKEKGDIPEGYSVSREKKERFSLILESASTNQTSMYLCASRSPAGFHEQFFGPGTRLTVL.

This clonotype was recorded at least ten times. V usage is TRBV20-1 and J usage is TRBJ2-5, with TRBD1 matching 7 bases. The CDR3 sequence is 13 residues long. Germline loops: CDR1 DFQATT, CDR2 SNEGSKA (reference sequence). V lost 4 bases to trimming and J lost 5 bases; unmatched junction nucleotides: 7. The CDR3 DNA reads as TGCAGTGCTAAACCGACAGGGCGGGAGACCCAGTACTTC. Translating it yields CSAKPTGRETQYF.

CDR3 in amino acids: CASSSPRTSGTYEQYF. CDR3 nucleotide sequence: TGTGCCAGCAGTTCCCCAAGAACTAGCGGAACCTACGAGCAGTACTTC. The chain is built from TRBV6-5 and TRBJ2-5; TRBD2 matches 8 bases. Matching the DNA end better, TRBJ2-7 makes the J call doubtful. Looked up from germline, CDR1 is MNHEY and CDR2 is SVGAGI. The CDR3 length is 16 residues.

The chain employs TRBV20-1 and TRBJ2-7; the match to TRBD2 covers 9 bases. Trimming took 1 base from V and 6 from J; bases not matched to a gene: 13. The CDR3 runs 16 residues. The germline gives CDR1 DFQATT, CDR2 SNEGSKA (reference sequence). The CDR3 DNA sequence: TGCAGTGCTAGAGGCCTAGCGGGACCCCGTGCGAGCGAGCAGTACTTC. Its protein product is CSARGLAGPRASEQYF.

This chain's CDR3 is CASSLYAQGAGANVLTF. CDR3 DNA sequence: TGTGCCAGCAGCTTATATGCTCAGGGGGCTGGGGCCAACGTCCTGACTTTC. The genes are TRBV7-9 and TRBJ2-6, with 7 bases identical to TRBD1. The germline CDR1 and CDR2 sequences are SEHNR and FQNEAQ (reference sequence). This CDR3 region has 17 residues. With 2 bases clipped from V and 2 bases from J, the junction kept 6 bases outside the gene matches. Full variable domain (outside the CDR3, taken from reference TRBV7-9 and TRBJ2-6): DTGVSQNPRHKITKRGQNVTFRCDPISEHNRLYWYRQTLGQGPEFLTYFQNEAQLEKSRLLSDRFSAERPKGSFSTLEIQRTEQGDSAMYLCASSLYAQGAGANVLTFGAGSRLTVL.

CDR3 region: CASSAKGTSGGDETQYF. CDR3 coding DNA: TGTGCCAGCAGCGCTAAAGGGACTAGCGGGGGTGATGAGACCCAGTACTTC. This chain connects TRBV9 to TRBJ2-5; 14 nucleotides agree with TRBD2. Per germline, CDR1 SGDLS and CDR2 YYNGEE. This CDR3 region has 17 residues. J was trimmed by 5 bases and V by 3 bases; bases with no gene match: 9.

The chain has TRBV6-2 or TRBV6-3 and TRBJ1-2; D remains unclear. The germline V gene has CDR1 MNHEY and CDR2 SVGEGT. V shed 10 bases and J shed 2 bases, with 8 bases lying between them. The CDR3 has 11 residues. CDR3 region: CATAVNYGYTF. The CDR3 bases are TGTGCCACCGCGGTAAACTATGGCTACACCTTC.

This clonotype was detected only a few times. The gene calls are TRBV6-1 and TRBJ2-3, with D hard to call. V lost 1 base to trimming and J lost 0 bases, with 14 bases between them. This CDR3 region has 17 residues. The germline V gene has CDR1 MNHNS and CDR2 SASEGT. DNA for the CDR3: TGTGCCAGCAGTGAAGTGTCTCGGGTGGCTAGCACAGATACGCAGTATTTT. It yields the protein CASSEVSRVASTDTQYF.

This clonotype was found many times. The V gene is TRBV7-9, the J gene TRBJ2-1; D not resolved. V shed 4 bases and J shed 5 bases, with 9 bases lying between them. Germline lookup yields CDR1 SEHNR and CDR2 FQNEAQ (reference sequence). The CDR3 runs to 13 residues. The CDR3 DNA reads TGTGCCAGCAGCTCTCCGGCCAACAATGAGCAGTTCTTC. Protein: CASSSPANNEQFF.

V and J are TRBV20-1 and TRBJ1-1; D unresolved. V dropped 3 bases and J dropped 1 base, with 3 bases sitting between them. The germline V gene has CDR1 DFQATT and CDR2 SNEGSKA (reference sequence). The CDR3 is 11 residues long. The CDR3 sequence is CSARWNTEAFF. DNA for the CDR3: TGCAGTGCTAGGTGGAACACTGAAGCTTTCTTT.